This TCR beta chain was sequenced during a study of blood T cells in healthy people across ages. Points from the study as a whole: A greater number of naive CD4+ cells and higher diversity distinguished long-lived donors from aged donors. Donor CMV status, an unknown factor, possibly confounded changes in expanded clonotypes.

This CDR3 has 15 amino acids. The germline gives CDR1 DFQATT, CDR2 SNEGSKA (reference sequence). To note about this clonotype: The antigen is not known.

The authors ran a second PCR of about 6 to 11 cycles using a sample-barcoded 5' primer and a J-beta primer mix. TCRdb re-called the 5' RACE reads through MiXCR, storing one row per CDR3 protein. The profile shows 1.4 million to 1.5 million distinct CDR3 sequences, about 43% of them singletons. The sample comprised blood. The genes are TRBV20-1 and TRBJ2-7; TRBD2 matches at 9 bases. The J call could be wrong; TRBJ2-5 is a better fit for the DNA end. The TCR sequence derives from a woman aged 18-35 years in good health. For the CDR3, the DNA is TGCAGTGCTAGATCCCCTCTAGCGGGATTAGAGACCCAGTACTTC. This translates into CSARSPLAGLETQYF.